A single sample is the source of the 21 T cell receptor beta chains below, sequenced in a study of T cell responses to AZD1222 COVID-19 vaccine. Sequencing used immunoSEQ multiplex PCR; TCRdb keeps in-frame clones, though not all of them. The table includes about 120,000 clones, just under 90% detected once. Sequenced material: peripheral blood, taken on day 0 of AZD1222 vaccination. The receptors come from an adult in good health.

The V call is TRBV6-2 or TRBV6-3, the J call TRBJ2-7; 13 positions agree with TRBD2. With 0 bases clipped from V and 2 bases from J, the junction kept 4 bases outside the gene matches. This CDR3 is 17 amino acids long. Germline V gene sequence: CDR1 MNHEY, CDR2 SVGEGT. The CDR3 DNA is TGTGCCAGCAGTTACTCGACAGGGACTAGCGGGACCTACGAGCAGTACTTC. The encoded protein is CASSYSTGTSGTYEQYF.

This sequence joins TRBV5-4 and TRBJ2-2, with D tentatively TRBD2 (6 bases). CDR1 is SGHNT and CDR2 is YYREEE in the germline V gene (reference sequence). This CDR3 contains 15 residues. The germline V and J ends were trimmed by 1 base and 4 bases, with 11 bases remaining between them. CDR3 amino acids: CASSLPAGGTGELFF. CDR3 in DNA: TGTGCCAGCAGCTTGCCAGCGGGTGGCACCGGGGAGCTGTTTTTT.

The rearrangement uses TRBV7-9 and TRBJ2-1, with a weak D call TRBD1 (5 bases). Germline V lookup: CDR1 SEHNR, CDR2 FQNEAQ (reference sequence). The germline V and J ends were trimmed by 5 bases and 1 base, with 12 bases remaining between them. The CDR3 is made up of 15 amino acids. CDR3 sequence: CASSPDTRSYNEQFF. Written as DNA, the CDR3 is TGTGCCAGCAGCCCGGACACCCGATCCTACAATGAGCAGTTCTTC.

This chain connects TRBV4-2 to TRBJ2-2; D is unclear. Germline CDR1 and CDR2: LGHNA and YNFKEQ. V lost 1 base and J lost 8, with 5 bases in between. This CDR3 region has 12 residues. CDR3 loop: CASSQVGGELFF. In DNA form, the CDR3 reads TGTGCCAGCAGCCAAGTTGGGGGGGAGCTGTTTTTT.

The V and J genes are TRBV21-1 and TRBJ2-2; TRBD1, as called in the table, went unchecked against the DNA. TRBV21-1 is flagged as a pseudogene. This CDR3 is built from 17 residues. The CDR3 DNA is TGTGCCAGCAGCAAAACCCGGACAGCCGAGATGTTCTGGGAGCTGTTTTTT. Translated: CASSKTRTAEMFWELFF.

The CDR3 DNA sequence: TGTGCCAGCAGCTTAGTCTCGGACCAAGGGGGGGAGCTGTTTTTT. Translation gives CASSLVSDQGGELFF. The rearrangement joins TRBV7-2 to TRBJ2-2; D is uncertain. Germline loops: CDR1 SGHTA, CDR2 FQGNSA. This CDR3 spans 15 amino acids. The V end was cut by 1 base, the J end by 8 bases, with 14 bases between.

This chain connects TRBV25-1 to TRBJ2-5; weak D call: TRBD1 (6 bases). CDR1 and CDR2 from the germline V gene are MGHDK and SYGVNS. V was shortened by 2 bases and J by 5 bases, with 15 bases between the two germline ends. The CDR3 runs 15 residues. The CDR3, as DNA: TGTGCCAGCAGTGAAGCTACAGGGTTTTGGGAGACCCAGTACTTC. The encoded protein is CASSEATGFWETQYF.

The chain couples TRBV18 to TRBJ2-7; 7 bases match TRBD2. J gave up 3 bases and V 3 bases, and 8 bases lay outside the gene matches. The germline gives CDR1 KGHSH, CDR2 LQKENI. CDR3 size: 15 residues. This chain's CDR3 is CASSPSLAVSYEQYF. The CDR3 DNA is TGTGCCAGCTCACCGTCCCTAGCGGTGAGCTACGAGCAGTACTTC.

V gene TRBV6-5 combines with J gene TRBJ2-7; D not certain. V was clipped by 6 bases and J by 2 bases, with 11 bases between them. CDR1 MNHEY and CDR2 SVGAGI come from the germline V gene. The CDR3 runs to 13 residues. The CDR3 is CASSQESPYEQYF. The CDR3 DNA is TGTGCCAGCAGCCAGGAAAGCCCCTACGAGCAGTACTTC.

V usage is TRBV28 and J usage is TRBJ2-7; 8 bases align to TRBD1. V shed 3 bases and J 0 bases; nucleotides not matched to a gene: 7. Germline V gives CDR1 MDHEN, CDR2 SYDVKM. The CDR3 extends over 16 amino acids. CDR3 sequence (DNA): TGTGCCAGCAGTTTCGCGGCAGGGGGCGCCTCCTACGAGCAGTACTTC. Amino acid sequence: CASSFAAGGASYEQYF.

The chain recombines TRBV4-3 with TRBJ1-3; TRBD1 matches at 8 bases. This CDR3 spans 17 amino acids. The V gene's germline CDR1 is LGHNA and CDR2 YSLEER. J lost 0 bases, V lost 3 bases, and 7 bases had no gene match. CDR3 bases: TGCGCCAGCAGCCAGGTCAGGGGGCTAGCCTCTGGAAACACCATATATTTT. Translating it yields CASSQVRGLASGNTIYF.

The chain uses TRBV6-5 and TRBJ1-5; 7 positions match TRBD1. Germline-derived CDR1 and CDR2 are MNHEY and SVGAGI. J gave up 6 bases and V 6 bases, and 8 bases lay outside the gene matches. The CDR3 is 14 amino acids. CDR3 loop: CASSADRVGQPQHF. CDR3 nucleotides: TGTGCCAGCAGCGCTGACAGGGTTGGTCAGCCCCAGCATTTT.

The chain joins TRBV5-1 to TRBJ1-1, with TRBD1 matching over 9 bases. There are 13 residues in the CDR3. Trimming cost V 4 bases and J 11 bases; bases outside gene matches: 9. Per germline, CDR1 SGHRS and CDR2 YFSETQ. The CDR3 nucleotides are TGCGCCAGCAGCATAGGACAGGGGAAACTGGCTTTCTTT. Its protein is CASSIGQGKLAFF.

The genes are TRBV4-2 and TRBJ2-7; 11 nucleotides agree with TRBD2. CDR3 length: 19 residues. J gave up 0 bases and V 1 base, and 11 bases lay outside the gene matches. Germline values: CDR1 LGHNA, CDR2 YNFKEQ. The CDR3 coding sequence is TGTGCCAGCAGCCAAGTTGCGACCGGGACTAGCGGCGTCTCCTACGAGCAGTACTTC. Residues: CASSQVATGTSGVSYEQYF.

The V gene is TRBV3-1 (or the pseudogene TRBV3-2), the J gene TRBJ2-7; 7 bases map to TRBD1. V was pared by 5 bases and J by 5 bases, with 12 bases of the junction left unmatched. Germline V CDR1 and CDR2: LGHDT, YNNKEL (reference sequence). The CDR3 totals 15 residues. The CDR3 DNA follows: TGTGCCAGCAGCTCTGGACAGGCCGACGGGGACGAGCAGTACTTC. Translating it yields CASSSGQADGDEQYF.

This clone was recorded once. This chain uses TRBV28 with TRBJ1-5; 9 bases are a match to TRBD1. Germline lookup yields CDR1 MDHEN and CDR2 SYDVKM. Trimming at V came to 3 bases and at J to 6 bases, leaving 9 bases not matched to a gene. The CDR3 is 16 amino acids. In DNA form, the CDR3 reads TGTGCCAGCAGTTTCGGACAGGGGAAAGAATTTCAGCCCCAGCATTTT. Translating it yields CASSFGQGKEFQPQHF.

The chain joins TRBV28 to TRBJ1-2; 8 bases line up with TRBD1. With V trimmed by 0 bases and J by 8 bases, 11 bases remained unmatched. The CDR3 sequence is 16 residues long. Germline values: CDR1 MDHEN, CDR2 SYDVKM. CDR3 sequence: CASSLWHSGQVQGYTF. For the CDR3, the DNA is TGTGCCAGCAGTTTATGGCACTCGGGACAGGTTCAGGGCTACACCTTC.

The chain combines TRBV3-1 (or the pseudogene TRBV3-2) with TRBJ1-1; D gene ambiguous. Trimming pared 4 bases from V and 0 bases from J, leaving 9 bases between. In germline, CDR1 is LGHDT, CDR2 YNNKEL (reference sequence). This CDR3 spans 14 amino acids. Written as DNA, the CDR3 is TGTGCCAGCAGCCCGACGGAGATGAACACTGAAGCTTTCTTT. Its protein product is CASSPTEMNTEAFF.

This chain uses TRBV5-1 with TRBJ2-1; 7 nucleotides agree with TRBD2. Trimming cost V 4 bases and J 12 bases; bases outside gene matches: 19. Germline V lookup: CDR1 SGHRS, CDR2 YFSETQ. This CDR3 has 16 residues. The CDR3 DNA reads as TGCGCCAGCAGCCGACTGAGCGGGGAAATTGGGGATGGGCAGTTCTTC. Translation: CASSRLSGEIGDGQFF.

CDR3 residues: CASSSLRPRAGELFF. CDR3 nucleotides: TGTGCCAGCAGTTCGCTACGGCCCCGGGCAGGGGAGCTGTTTTTT. J is TRBJ2-2 and V is TRBV6-2 or TRBV6-3, with no clear D. CDR3 length: 15 amino acids. V gave up 4 bases and J gave up 8 bases, with 17 bases separating them. CDR1 is MNHEY, CDR2 SVGEGT, per germline.

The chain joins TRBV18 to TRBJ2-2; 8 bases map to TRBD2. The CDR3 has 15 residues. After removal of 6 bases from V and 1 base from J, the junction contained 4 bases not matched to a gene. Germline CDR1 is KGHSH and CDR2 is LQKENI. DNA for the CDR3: TGTGCCAGCTCTCTAGCGGGTATGAACACCGGGGAGCTGTTTTTT. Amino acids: CASSLAGMNTGELFF.